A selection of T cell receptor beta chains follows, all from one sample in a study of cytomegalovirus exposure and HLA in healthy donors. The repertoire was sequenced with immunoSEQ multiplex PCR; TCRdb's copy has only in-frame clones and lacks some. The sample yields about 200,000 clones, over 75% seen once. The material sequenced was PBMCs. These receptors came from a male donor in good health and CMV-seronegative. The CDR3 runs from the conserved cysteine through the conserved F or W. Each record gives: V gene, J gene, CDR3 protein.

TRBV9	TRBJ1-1	CASSDHRGINTEAFF
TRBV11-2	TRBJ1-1	CASSVNVQGTLNTEAFF
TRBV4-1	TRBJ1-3	CASSQEGPGLRNTIYF
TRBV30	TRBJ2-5	CAWRAGGWETQYF
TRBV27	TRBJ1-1	CASSVGLTPLEAFF
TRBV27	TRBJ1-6	CASSPGPGGSSPLHF
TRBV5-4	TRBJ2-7	CASSSRQGSDEQYF
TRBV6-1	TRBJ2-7	CASLDRGFPYEQYF
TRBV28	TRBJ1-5	CASRNPDRAPQPQHF
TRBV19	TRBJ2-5	CASSIIQGWETQYF
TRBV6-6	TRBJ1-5	CASSYQDQPQHF
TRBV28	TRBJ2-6	CASSLWGPGTGSGANVLTF
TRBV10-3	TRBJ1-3	CAISGGQISGNTIYF
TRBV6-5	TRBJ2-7	CASSYSGTGETYEQYF
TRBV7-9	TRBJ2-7	CASSLVDRDYEQYF
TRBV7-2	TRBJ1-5	CASSLGQGMGQPQHF
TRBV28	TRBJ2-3	CASSSSGGLTDTQYF
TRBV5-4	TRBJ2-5	CASSQERGGQETQYF
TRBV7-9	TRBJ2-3	CASGLAGAQYF
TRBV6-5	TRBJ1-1	CASSDLRGNTEAFF
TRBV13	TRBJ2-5	CASSLGLAGVQETQYF
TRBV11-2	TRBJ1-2	CASSLEGAGYTF
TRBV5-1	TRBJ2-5	CASSFSGTRGETQYF